This T cell receptor (beta chain) was sequenced during a study of OX40 agonist ivuxolimab in advanced cancers. Study summary: The dose-escalation cohort had hepatocellular carcinoma, melanoma, renal cell or head and neck cancer.

Profiling relied on immunoSEQ multiplex PCR, and the TCRdb table lists in-frame clones only, not all of them. There are around 50,000 clones in the sample; about 89% occur only once, and around a third lies in the top ten. CDR3 size: 15 residues. Trimming cost V 5 bases and J 0 bases, with 11 bases left between them. CDR1 SEHNR and CDR2 FQNEAQ come from the germline V gene (reference sequence). The rearrangement links TRBV7-9 to TRBJ1-5; D remains ambiguous. The sequences come from CD4+ or CD8+ T cells sorted from blood, collected in a trial of the OX40 agonist ivuxolimab. This sequence was found in an adult with an advanced solid tumor such as melanoma, head and neck, liver or kidney cancer. DNA for the CDR3: TGTGCCAGCAGCACAAGAGAGGATAGCAATCAGCCCCAGCATTTT. This encodes CASSTREDSNQPQHF.